This T cell receptor (beta chain) was captured in a study of T cells in localized non-small cell lung cancer. Study results and caveats: Increased T cell density in blood showed an association with longer overall survival. Only one tumor region was sequenced, so heterogeneity remains possible. Among the tissues sampled, uninvolved adjacent lung had the highest T cell clonality, above tumor. Researchers found a median roughly 50 of the top 100 tumor clones in adjacent lung.

As regards this clone: Antigen unknown.

The table came from immunoSEQ multiplex PCR; TCRdb's copy has only in-frame clones and leaves some out. The sample has fewer than 12,000 clones, 60% to 75% seen once. This receptor was identified in a male donor aged 60 or over with stage I lung adenocarcinoma. The sample here was peripheral blood, taken before any cancer treatment.

CDR3 in DNA: TGTGCCAGCTCACAAGTGGGGACAGATTATGGCTACACCTTC. Its protein product is CASSQVGTDYGYTF. The rearrangement links TRBV18 to TRBJ1-2, with TRBD1 matching 7 bases. J lost 5 bases, V lost 4 bases, and 7 bases had no gene match. CDR1 is KGHSH and CDR2 is LQKENI in the germline V gene. This CDR3 region has 14 residues.